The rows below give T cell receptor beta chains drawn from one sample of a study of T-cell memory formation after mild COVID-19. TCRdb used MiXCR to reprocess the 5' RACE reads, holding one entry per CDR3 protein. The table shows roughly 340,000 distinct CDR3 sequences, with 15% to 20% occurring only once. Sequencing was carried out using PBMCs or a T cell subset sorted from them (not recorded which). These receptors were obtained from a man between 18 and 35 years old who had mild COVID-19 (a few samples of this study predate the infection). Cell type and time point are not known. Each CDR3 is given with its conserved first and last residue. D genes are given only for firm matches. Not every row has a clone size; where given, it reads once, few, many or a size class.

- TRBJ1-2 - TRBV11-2 TGTGCCAGCAGCTTAGTCCGGACTCCCTATGGCTACACCTTC CASSLVRTPYGYTF
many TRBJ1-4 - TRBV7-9 TGTGCCAGCAGCTTAGTGGTCCCAGATCCTTTACACCTTGCAACTAATGAAAAACTGTTTTTT CASSLVVPDPLHLATNEKLFF
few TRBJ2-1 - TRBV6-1 TGTGCCAGCAGTGTGTCCAGGTCGTCCTACAATGAGCAGTTCTTC CASSVSRSSYNEQFF
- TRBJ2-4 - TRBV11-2 TGTGCCAGCAGCCCGGGGGACGGGAGATTAGCCAAAAACATTCAGTACTTC CASSPGDGRLAKNIQYF
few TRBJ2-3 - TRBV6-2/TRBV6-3 TGTGCCAGCAGTTTGCTAGCGAGGAGCACAGATACGCAGTATTTT CASSLLARSTDTQYF
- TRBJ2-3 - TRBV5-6 TGTGCCAGCAGCCCGGGGACAAGCGATACGCAGTATTTT CASSPGTSDTQYF
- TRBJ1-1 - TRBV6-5 TGTGCCAGCAGCCCCTCCCAGGCGAACACTGAAGCTTTCTTT CASSPSQANTEAFF
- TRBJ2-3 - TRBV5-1 TGCGCCAGCAGCCCTCGGACCGTAACAGATACGCAGTATTTT CASSPRTVTDTQYF
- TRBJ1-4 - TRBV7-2 TGTGCCAGCAGCTTCGGCTATGAAAAACTGTTTTTT CASSFGYEKLFF
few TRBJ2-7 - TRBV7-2 TGTGCCAGCAGCACCCTTCCCTACGAGCAGTACTTC CASSTLPYEQYF
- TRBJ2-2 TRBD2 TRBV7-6 TGTGCCAGCAGCTTCACGGGGGGATGGACCGGGGAGCTGTTTTTT CASSFTGGWTGELFF
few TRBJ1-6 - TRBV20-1 TGCAGTGCTAGAGATGTGGCTTATAATTCACCCCTCCACTTT CSARDVAYNSPLHF
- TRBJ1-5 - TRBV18 TGTGCCAGCTCACCAGCAGTCAATAGCAATCAGCCCCAGCATTTT CASSPAVNSNQPQHF
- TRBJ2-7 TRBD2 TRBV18 TGTGCCAGCTCACCAAGGACTAGCGGGGATGAGCAGTACTTC CASSPRTSGDEQYF
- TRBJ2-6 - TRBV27 TGTGCCAGCAGGGCGCTAGGGGCCAACGTCCTGACTTTC CASRALGANVLTF
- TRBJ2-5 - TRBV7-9 TGTGCCAGCAGCACACTAGCCCGAGGCCAAGAGACCCAGTACTTC CASSTLARGQETQYF
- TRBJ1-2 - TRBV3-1 TGTGCCAGCTGCCAAGGAGGTCGGGGTACCGGCTACACCTTC CASCQGGRGTGYTF
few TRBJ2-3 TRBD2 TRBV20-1 TGCAGTGCAGCCGGGACTACAAGCACAGATACGCAGTATTTT CSAAGTTSTDTQYF
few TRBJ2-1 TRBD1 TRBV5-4 TGTGCCAGCAGCCCCAAGGGACAGACCTACAATGAGCAGTTCTTC CASSPKGQTYNEQFF
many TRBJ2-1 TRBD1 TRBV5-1 TGCGCCAGCAGCTTGGGGGACAGTTCCTACAATGAGCAGTTCTTC CASSLGDSSYNEQFF
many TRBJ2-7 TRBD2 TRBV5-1 TGCGCCAGCAGGCGGGGGATCGACGAGCAGTACTTC CASRRGIDEQYF
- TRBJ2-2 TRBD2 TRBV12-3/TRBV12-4 TGTGCCAGCAGTTTACAAGCGGGGTCCGGGGAGCTGTTTTTT CASSLQAGSGELFF
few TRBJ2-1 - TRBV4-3 TGCGCCAGCAGCCAAGATTTTCGTGACCGGCGGGAGCAGTTCTTC CASSQDFRDRREQFF
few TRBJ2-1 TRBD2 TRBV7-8 TGTGCCAGCAGCTTAGTGGGTAGCGGGGCATTTGAGCAGTTCTTC CASSLVGSGAFEQFF
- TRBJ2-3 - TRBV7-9 TGTGCCAGCAGCGCGTTACTAGATACGCAGTATTTT CASSALLDTQYF
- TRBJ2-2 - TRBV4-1 TGCGCCAGCAGCCAAGAACCAGGGCGGGCCGGGGAGCTGTTTTTT CASSQEPGRAGELFF
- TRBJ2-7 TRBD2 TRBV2 TGTTCCAGCAGTATAGGAGCGGGGGGATCCTACGAGCAGTACTTC CSSSIGAGGSYEQYF
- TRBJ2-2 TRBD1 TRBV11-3 TGTGCCAGCAGCCGAGGACAGGGTCGATCCGGGGAGCTGTTTTTT CASSRGQGRSGELFF
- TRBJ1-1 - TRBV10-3 TGTGCCATCAGGGAACACCACGGGACAAGTGGCCGCATGAACACTGAAGCTTTCTTT CAIREHHGTSGRMNTEAFF
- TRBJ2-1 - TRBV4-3 TGCGCCAGCAGCCAAGAGGGCCCTATCGTGGGTGAGCAGTTCTTC CASSQEGPIVGEQFF
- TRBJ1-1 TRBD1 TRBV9 TGTGCCAGCAGCGAGACAGGGGTGGACACTGAAGCTTTCTTT CASSETGVDTEAFF
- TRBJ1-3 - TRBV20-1 TGCAGTGCTAGATCCGGACGAGACTCTGGAAACACCATATATTTT CSARSGRDSGNTIYF
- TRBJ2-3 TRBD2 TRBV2 TGTGCCAGCAGGGGACTAGACATCGGGGTTACGCAGTATTTT CASRGLDIGVTQYF
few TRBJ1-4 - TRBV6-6 TGTGCCAGCAGCCACGACACCGCTATTAGCGGTGAAAAACTGTTTTTT CASSHDTAISGEKLFF
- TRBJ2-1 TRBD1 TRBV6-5 TGTGCCAGCAGTTACGACAGGGCTAATGAGCAGTTCTTC CASSYDRANEQFF
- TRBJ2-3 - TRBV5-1 TGCGCCAGCACTCCAGCGGCCCTGCCGGATACGCAGTATTTT CASTPAALPDTQYF
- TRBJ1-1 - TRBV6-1 TGTGCCAGCAGTGAAACCAGCCCGGCTTTCTTT CASSETSPAFF
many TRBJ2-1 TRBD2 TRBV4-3 TGCGCCAGCAGCCAAGGCCTAGCGGCCTACAATGAGCAGTTCTTC CASSQGLAAYNEQFF
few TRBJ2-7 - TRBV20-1 TGCAGTGGAGAGGACAGGAGCTCTCTCCGGGGGTACGAGCAGTACTTC CSGEDRSSLRGYEQYF
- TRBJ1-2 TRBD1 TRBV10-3 TGTGCCATCAGCGGATTACAGGGGGCTGATGGCTACACCTTC CAISGLQGADGYTF
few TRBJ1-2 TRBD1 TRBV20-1 TGCAGTGCTAGAGCCTTGACAGGGGGGCTCTATGGCTACACCTTC CSARALTGGLYGYTF
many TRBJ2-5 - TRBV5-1 TGCGCCAGCAGCTTGGATGGGGGGACCCAAGAGACCCAGTACTTC CASSLDGGTQETQYF
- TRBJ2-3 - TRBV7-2 TGTGCCAGCAGGGGGGTGGGCACAGATACGCAGTATTTT CASRGVGTDTQYF
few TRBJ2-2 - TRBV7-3 TGTGCCAGCAGCTCCCGAGGGGGGGAGCTGTTTTTT CASSSRGGELFF
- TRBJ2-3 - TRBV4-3 TGCGCCAGCAGCCAAGGGACTAAACTGGATACGCAGTATTTT CASSQGTKLDTQYF
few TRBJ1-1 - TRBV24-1 TGTGCCACCAGTGATCCAGGGACTGAAGCTTTCTTT CATSDPGTEAFF
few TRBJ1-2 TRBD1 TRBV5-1 TGCGCCAGCAGCTTGCCCTCCGGGACAGCCTATGGCTACACCTTC CASSLPSGTAYGYTF
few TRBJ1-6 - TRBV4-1 TGCGCCAGCAGCCAAGAGAAGCCTCAAGGGGCCGATTCACCCCTCCACTTT CASSQEKPQGADSPLHF